Shown below are 26 T cell receptor beta chains from a single sample sequenced in a study of T cell changes during pregnancy in multiple sclerosis (dated 2019 in TCRdb). Libraries were made using the immunoSEQ multiplex PCR assay. As stored in TCRdb, this immuneACCESS dataset retains in-frame rearrangements with V and J assigned. A fraction of the clones does not appear; measured against another copy, unresolved V genes explain less than half of the discrepancy, and the remainder lacks a known reason. In all, the sample holds 40,000 or so clones, and over 85% of those were seen once. Less than 6.5% of the sample belongs to the ten largest clones. The sequencing here drew on peripheral blood, taken in the third trimester of pregnancy. These receptor sequences come from a female donor in good health, enrolled as a control in a pregnancy study.

The V call is TRBV2, the J call TRBJ2-5, with D maybe TRBD2 (5 bases). The CDR3 is made up of 15 amino acids. The germline V gene has CDR1 SNHLY and CDR2 FYNNEI. Trimming shortened V by 8 bases and J by 2 bases, and 18 bases separated the two germline ends. DNA of the CDR3: TGTGCCAGCGTGTTGGACGGGGAAATACAAGAGACCCAGTACTTC. The encoded protein is CASVLDGEIQETQYF.

The gene calls are TRBV5-5 and TRBJ1-1; 7 positions match TRBD1. The V gene end was trimmed by 4 bases and the J gene end by 1 base; junction bases not matched to a gene: 1. CDR1 and CDR2 (germline): SGHKS, YYEKEE (reference sequence). This CDR3 has 13 residues. The CDR3, as DNA: TGTGCCAGCAGCCGGACAGGGAACACTGAAGCTTTCTTT. It codes for CASSRTGNTEAFF.

The chain employs TRBV5-1 and TRBJ2-1; D remains ambiguous. CDR3 length: 15 residues. V lost 0 bases, J lost 4 bases, and 11 bases lay in between. Germline V gene data show CDR1 as SGHRS and CDR2 as YFSETQ. CDR3 sequence: CASSLGDSPYNEQFF. In DNA, the CDR3 is TGCGCCAGCAGCTTGGGAGACTCCCCGTACAATGAGCAGTTCTTC.

V gene TRBV7-2 combines with J gene TRBJ2-4, with 8 bases fitting TRBD2. CDR3 size: 17 residues. V was pared by 1 base and J by 0 bases, with 5 bases of the junction left unmatched. In germline, CDR1 is SGHTA, CDR2 FQGNSA. The CDR3 region has the DNA TGTGCCAGCAGCTTAGGTAATAGCGGGGTAGCCAAAAACATTCAGTACTTC. Translated: CASSLGNSGVAKNIQYF.

The rearrangement joins TRBV9 to TRBJ2-7; 7 bases align to TRBD1. Germline CDR1 SGDLS, CDR2 YYNGEE. CDR3 length: 18 amino acids. With V trimmed by 3 bases and J by 5 bases, 20 bases remained unmatched. CDR3 amino acids: CASSGGGVWQGDLDEQYF. Written as DNA, the CDR3 is TGTGCCAGCAGCGGCGGTGGGGTGTGGCAGGGGGATTTGGACGAGCAGTACTTC.

The J gene is TRBJ2-2, the V gene TRBV5-1, with 7 bases fitting TRBD1. Germline-derived CDR1 and CDR2 are SGHRS and YFSETQ. This CDR3 region has 18 residues. Germline trimming cut 6 bases from V and 0 bases from J; bases unmatched to any gene: 14. The CDR3 DNA sequence: TGCGCCAGCACCCAGGGGGACACTATGTCCGCGAACACCGGGGAGCTGTTTTTT. The encoded protein is CASTQGDTMSANTGELFF.

The chain carries TRBV5-1 and TRBJ1-2; D gene uncertain. Deletions cut 3 bases from V and 8 bases from J, with 11 bases between. Germline CDR1 is SGHRS and CDR2 is YFSETQ. This CDR3 has 12 residues. CDR3 residues: CASSSAELGYTF. DNA for the CDR3: TGCGCCAGCAGCTCCGCAGAATTGGGCTACACCTTC. Based on the CDR3 plus reference TRBV5-1 and TRBJ1-2, the full variable domain is KAGVTQTPRYLIKTRGQQVTLSCSPISGHRSVSWYQQTPGQGLQFLFEYFSETQRNKGNFPGRFSGRQFSNSRSEMNVSTLELGDSALYLCASSSAELGYTFGSGTRLTVV.

This clone was counted only a few times. This chain uses TRBV18 with TRBJ2-3; D call uncertain. CDR1 and CDR2 from the germline V gene are KGHSH and LQKENI. This CDR3 region has 13 residues. Trimming removed 5 bases from V and 0 bases from J, with 6 bases in between. As DNA, the CDR3 is TGTGCCAGCTCAGAGGTCAGCACAGATACGCAGTATTTT. Its protein product is CASSEVSTDTQYF.

V usage is TRBV10-3 and J usage is TRBJ1-4, with D possibly matching TRBD1 (5 bases). The CDR3 contains 14 residues. Germline loops: CDR1 ENHRY, CDR2 SYGVKD. V lost 4 bases, J lost 5 bases, and 11 bases lay in between. CDR3 nucleotides: TGTGCCATCAGTGCGGACATCTGGAATGAAAAACTGTTTTTT. Protein product: CAISADIWNEKLFF.

The chain uses TRBV5-6 and TRBJ1-2; D is perhaps TRBD1 (5 bases). CDR3 length: 17 residues. Deletions cut 4 bases from V and 0 bases from J, with 19 bases between. Germline V CDR1 and CDR2: SGHDT, YYEEEE. CDR3 DNA sequence: TGTGCCAGCAGCCATCGCTCCCGGGGGACCGCTAACTATGGCTACACCTTC. Its protein is CASSHRSRGTANYGYTF.

This chain joins TRBV9 and TRBJ2-1; D is unclear. Germline V gene data show CDR1 as SGDLS and CDR2 as YYNGEE. CDR3 length: 12 amino acids. V was trimmed by 3 bases and J by 10 bases, leaving 11 bases between them. The CDR3 DNA reads TGTGCCAGCAGCGAGCCCCCCCGGGAGCAGTTCTTC. Translated, it gives CASSEPPREQFF.

The genes are TRBV14 and TRBJ1-2; D is uncertain. Germline lookup yields CDR1 SGHDN and CDR2 FVKESK. The CDR3 sequence is 13 residues long. V lost 4 bases and J lost 1, with 7 bases in between. Here the CDR3 reads CASSPRNNYGYTF. The CDR3 DNA reads as TGTGCCAGCAGCCCTAGAAATAACTATGGCTACACCTTC.

The chain has TRBV5-8 and TRBJ1-5; possible D gene TRBD1, 6 bases. This CDR3 has 14 amino acids. Per the germline V gene, CDR1 is SGHTS and CDR2 is YDEGEE. V lost 4 bases, J lost 5 bases, and 13 bases lay in between. The CDR3 sequence: CASSRRTAYQPQHF. The CDR3 DNA reads as TGTGCCAGCAGCCGGAGGACAGCCTATCAGCCCCAGCATTTT.

The V call is TRBV14, the J call TRBJ2-5, with 8 nucleotides matching TRBD1. The CDR3 has 17 residues. The V gene end was trimmed by 1 base and the J gene end by 5 bases; junction bases not matched to a gene: 12. Germline values: CDR1 SGHDN, CDR2 FVKESK. The CDR3 loop is CASSQGRGLFGLETQYF. In nucleotides, the CDR3 is TGTGCCAGCAGCCAAGGCAGGGGGCTATTCGGGTTGGAGACCCAGTACTTC.

The chain employs TRBV29-1 and TRBJ2-1; TRBD2 matches 11 bases. CDR1 is SQVTM, CDR2 ANQGSEA, per germline. With V trimmed by 5 bases and J by 0 bases, 9 bases remained unmatched. The CDR3 length is 17 residues. The CDR3 DNA follows: TGCAGCGTTACGGGACTAGCGGTCCCGAGCTCCTACAATGAGCAGTTCTTC. This encodes CSVTGLAVPSSYNEQFF.

The chain combines TRBV4-2 with TRBJ2-2; 9 positions match TRBD1. CDR1 is LGHNA, CDR2 YNFKEQ, per germline. The CDR3 runs 17 residues. Trimming removed 1 base from V and 4 bases from J; junction bases left unmatched: 7. CDR3 protein: CASSQGEGQGGTGELFF. DNA of the CDR3: TGTGCCAGCAGCCAAGGGGAGGGACAGGGCGGCACCGGGGAGCTGTTTTTT.

V and J are TRBV6-6 and TRBJ2-1; TRBD1 matches at 9 bases. This CDR3 is 16 amino acids long. Trimming at V came to 7 bases and at J to 2 bases, leaving 9 bases not matched to a gene. Germline CDR1 MNHNY, CDR2 SVGAGI (reference sequence). The CDR3 loop is CASTAGQGPPYNEQFF. Here the CDR3 DNA reads TGTGCCAGCACCGCGGGACAGGGACCTCCCTACAATGAGCAGTTCTTC.

The V call is TRBV7-6, the J call TRBJ1-1; 10 nucleotides match TRBD1. The CDR3 totals 18 residues. V was pared by 5 bases and J by 6 bases, with 18 bases of the junction left unmatched. Germline assignment: CDR1 SGHVS and CDR2 FNYEAQ. Here the CDR3 reads CASSRSLPMDRGYAEAFF. The DNA of the CDR3 is TGTGCCAGCAGCCGATCACTCCCCATGGACAGGGGGTATGCTGAAGCTTTCTTT.

This sequence joins TRBV2 and TRBJ2-5; 12 bases agree with TRBD1. The germline V gene has CDR1 SNHLY and CDR2 FYNNEI. The CDR3 covers 14 residues. The V gene end was trimmed by 8 bases and the J gene end by 4 bases; junction bases not matched to a gene: 5. CDR3 sequence reads: CASEGTGGRETQYF. CDR3 sequence (DNA): TGTGCCAGCGAGGGGACAGGGGGCCGAGAGACCCAGTACTTC.

The chain uses TRBV19 and TRBJ1-5, with a tentative D call TRBD1 (6 bases). This CDR3 has 15 amino acids. Germline V gene data show CDR1 as LNHDA and CDR2 as SQIVND (reference sequence). Between the trimmed V and J ends, which lost 5 bases and 1 base, there was a span of 12 bases. The chain's CDR3 is CASSQGRSSNQPQHF. CDR3 in DNA: TGTGCCAGTAGTCAGGGGCGTTCCAGCAATCAGCCCCAGCATTTT.

The J gene is TRBJ2-3, the V gene TRBV11-2; the match to TRBD2 covers 11 bases. The CDR3 loop spans 17 amino acids. Looked up from germline, CDR1 is SGHAT and CDR2 is FQNNGV. The junction had 13 bases not matched to a gene; V was cut back by 7 bases and J by 4 bases. The CDR3 region has the DNA TGTGCCAGCACCTTGCGTTCGGCTAGCGGGAGGTCAGATACGCAGTATTTT. Translated, it gives CASTLRSASGRSDTQYF.

The chain has TRBV12-5 and TRBJ2-2; D is possibly TRBD1 (6 bases). The CDR3 runs 15 residues. The V and J ends lost 4 bases and 1 base respectively, with 10 bases between them. Germline V gene data show CDR1 as LGHNT and CDR2 as FRNRAP. The chain's CDR3 is CASGSLQGNTGELFF. CDR3 nucleotide sequence: TGTGCTAGTGGTTCGTTACAGGGGAACACCGGGGAGCTGTTTTTT.

The chain employs TRBV11-2 and TRBJ2-7, with a weak D call TRBD1 (6 bases). The CDR3 has 15 residues. With 1 base removed from V and 4 bases from J, the gap between germline ends came to 14 bases. The germline V gene has CDR1 SGHAT and CDR2 FQNNGV. Here the CDR3 reads CASSLASGVGYEQYF. The CDR3 nucleotides are TGTGCCAGCAGCTTAGCCTCAGGGGTGGGGTACGAGCAGTACTTC.

The J gene is TRBJ2-1, the V gene TRBV6-4; D is perhaps TRBD2 (5 bases). CDR3 length: 17 residues. Trimming shortened V by 2 bases and J by 2 bases, and 16 bases separated the two germline ends. Germline loops: CDR1 MRHNA, CDR2 SNTAGT. CDR3 sequence (DNA): TGTGCCAGCAGTGACGCCTCCGGGATCCACACCTACAATGAGCAGTTCTTC. The encoded protein is CASSDASGIHTYNEQFF.

This clone has a handful of counts. The J gene is TRBJ1-2, the V gene TRBV23-1; no firm D call. TRBV23-1 is identified as an open reading frame with a role that is uncertain. Trimming stripped 4 bases from V and 2 bases from J, with 11 bases between. The length of the CDR3 is 14 residues. DNA of the CDR3: TGCGCCAGCAGTCCTCCGGGAGGGAACTATGGCTACACCTTC. Its translation: CASSPPGGNYGYTF.

The V call is TRBV6-5, the J call TRBJ2-1, with D uncertain. Germline CDR1 and CDR2: MNHEY and SVGAGI. CDR3 size: 12 residues. V shed 0 bases and J shed 6 bases, with 3 bases lying between them. CDR3 loop: CASSYSSNEQFF. CDR3 DNA sequence: TGTGCCAGCAGTTACTCTAGCAATGAGCAGTTCTTC.